This T cell receptor beta chain was sequenced during a study of T-cell memory formation after mild COVID-19. Regarding the study as a whole: A second wave expanding day 15 to 37 was CD4+-biased; contracting clones were balanced.

For this clonotype: Its antigen is currently unknown.

This CDR3 spans 14 amino acids. Germline V gene sequence: CDR1 LNHNV, CDR2 YYDKDF (reference sequence). The V gene lost 9 bases and the J gene lost 2 bases, with 16 bases spanning the gap. MiXCR, applied by TCRdb to the 5' RACE reads, yields one record per CDR3 protein. The sample holds about half a million distinct CDR3 sequences, roughly 18% seen once. This rearrangement joins TRBV15 to TRBJ2-5, with D tentatively TRBD1 or TRBD2 (6 bases each). This sequence originates from an adult woman who had mild COVID-19 (a few samples of this study predate the infection). Cell type and time point are not known. The material sequenced was PBMCs or a T cell subset sorted from them (not recorded which). CDR3 DNA: TGTGCCACTACACAGGGAGGATGGCAAGAGACCCAGTACTTC. Protein sequence: CATTQGGWQETQYF.